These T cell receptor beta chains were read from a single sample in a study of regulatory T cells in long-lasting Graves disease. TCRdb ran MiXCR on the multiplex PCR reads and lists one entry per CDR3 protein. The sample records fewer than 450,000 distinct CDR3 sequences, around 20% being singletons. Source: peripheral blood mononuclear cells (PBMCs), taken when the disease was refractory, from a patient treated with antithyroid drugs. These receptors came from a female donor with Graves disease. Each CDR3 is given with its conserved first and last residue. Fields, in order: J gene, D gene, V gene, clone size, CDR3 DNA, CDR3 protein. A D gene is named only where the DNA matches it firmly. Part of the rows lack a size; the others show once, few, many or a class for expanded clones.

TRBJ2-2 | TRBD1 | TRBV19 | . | TGTGTCAGTAGTGCTGGGACAGGGTACACCGGGGAGCTGTTTTTT | CVSSAGTGYTGELFF
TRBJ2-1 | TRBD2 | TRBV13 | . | TGTGCCAGCAGCTTAGCGTGGCGGAGGGCTAGCGGGAAAGAGACCTACAATGAGCAGTTCTTC | CASSLAWRRASGKETYNEQFF
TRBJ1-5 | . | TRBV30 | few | TGTGCCTGGAGTCCGTCGGACAGATATCAGCCCCAGCATTTT | CAWSPSDRYQPQHF
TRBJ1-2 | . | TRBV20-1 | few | TGCAGTGCTAGAGACCTGACTGAAGGCTACACCTTC | CSARDLTEGYTF
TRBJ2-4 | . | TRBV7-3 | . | TGTGCCAGCAGCCCAACAGGGAGTGGCAACATTCAGTACTTC | CASSPTGSGNIQYF
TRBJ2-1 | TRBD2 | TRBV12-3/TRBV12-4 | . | TGTGCCAGCAGTTTGGTGGGACTAGCGGAGAACTTGAATGAGCAGTTCTTC | CASSLVGLAENLNEQFF
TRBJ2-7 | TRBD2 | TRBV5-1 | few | TGCGCCAGCGGTCTAGCGGGGTATTACGAGCAGTACTTC | CASGLAGYYEQYF
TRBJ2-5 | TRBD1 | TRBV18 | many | TGTGCCAGCTCACCACCGGGACAGGGAGGGACCCAGTACTTC | CASSPPGQGGTQYF
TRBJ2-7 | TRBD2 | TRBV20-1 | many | TGCAGTGCTAGAGATCCCCGCGAGACTAGCGGGTACGAGCAGTACTTC | CSARDPRETSGYEQYF
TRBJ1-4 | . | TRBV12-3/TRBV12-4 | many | TGTGCCAGCAGTTTACAGGTTGCAACTAATGAAAAACTGTTTTTT | CASSLQVATNEKLFF
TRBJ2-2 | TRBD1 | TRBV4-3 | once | TGCGCCAGCAGCCAAGAAGGGACAGTTGCCGGGGAGCTGTTTTTT | CASSQEGTVAGELFF
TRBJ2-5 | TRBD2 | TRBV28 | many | TGTGCCAGCAGAGGGGCAGCGGGAGTAGTAATGACCCAGTACTTC | CASRGAAGVVMTQYF
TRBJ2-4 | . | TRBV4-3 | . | TGCGCCAGCAGTGGGAGTAAAAACATTCAGTACTTC | CASSGSKNIQYF
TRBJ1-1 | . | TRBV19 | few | TGTGCCAGTAGTCTTCCCCCCGATCTAACTGAAGCTTTCTTT | CASSLPPDLTEAFF
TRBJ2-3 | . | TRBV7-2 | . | TGTGCCAGCAGCCAGACAGATACGCAGTATTTT | CASSQTDTQYF
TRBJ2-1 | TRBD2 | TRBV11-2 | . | TGTGCCAGCAGCACGTTCGGACTAGCGGGAGGGAGGCACTACAATGAGCAGTTCTTC | CASSTFGLAGGRHYNEQFF
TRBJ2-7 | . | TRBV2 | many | TGTGCCCGCTCTCCGGCTAATAGCTACGAGCAGTACTTC | CARSPANSYEQYF